The subject of this entry is one T cell receptor beta chain. This CDR3 is 14 amino acids long. V was trimmed by 3 bases and J by 3 bases, leaving 12 bases between them. CDR1 is DFQATT and CDR2 is SNEGSKA in the germline V gene (reference sequence). This specimen belongs to a study of T cells in Graves' hyperthyroidism and ophthalmopathy. Regions amplified from RNA transcripts were the TCR beta CDR3 regions. Initially, a first-round RT-PCR of the TCR CDR3 employed the HTBI primer set. MiXCR, applied by TCRdb to the multiplex PCR reads, yields one record per CDR3 protein. The sample consists of roughly 570,000 distinct CDR3 sequences, about half of them appearing once.

This rearrangement joins TRBV20-1 to TRBJ1-3, with a possible D match to TRBD1 (5 bases). The sequenced sample was peripheral blood or thyroid tissue (not recorded which). The TCR sequence derives from an adult woman with Graves' disease, either hyperthyroidism or ophthalmopathy (not recorded which). CDR3 sequence reads: CSASVEGRGNTIYF. As DNA, the CDR3 is TGCAGTGCTAGTGTTGAGGGACGTGGAAACACCATATATTTT.